This record looks at one TCR beta chain sequence and its context. Its antigen is unknown. This sample includes further DNA sequences coding for the same CDR3. Naivety among CD8 cells was defined by CD45RO negativity and positive CCR7 selection, thereby excluding terminally differentiated effector memory CD45RA+ cells. Donation came from healthy HIV-negative adults that had no recent acute infections or vaccinations. Libraries were prepared by immunoSEQ multiplex PCR; TCRdb keeps only in-frame clonotypes and omits some of them. The sample has 1.5 million to 2.5 million clones; about 95% are singletons. From germline, CDR1 is SGHNT and CDR2 YYREEE (reference sequence). The V end was cut by 0 bases, the J end by 6 bases, with 4 bases between. The CDR3 runs 11 residues. The data belong to a study of shared clonotypes between healthy human individuals. Study information: Donors, aged 18 to 49, were two women and a few men.

Points from the study as a whole: Larger estimated richness was generally recorded for naive subsets relative to memory subsets. Among four donors, roughly 5.5% of naive CD4 clonotypes were found in common.

The rearrangement uses TRBV5-4 and TRBJ2-7; D is ambiguous. This sequence was found in a young man in good health. Input material: naive CD8+ T cells sorted from blood. The CDR3 sequence: CASSLGAEQYF. In nucleotides, the CDR3 is TGTGCCAGCAGCTTGGGTGCCGAGCAGTACTTC.